This T cell receptor beta chain was identified in a study of Graves' ophthalmopathy and Graves' hyperthyroidism (dated by TCRdb to 2016 to 2019). Background for the entire study: Peripheral blood was collected at initial diagnosis, prior to any treatment. To tell Graves' ophthalmopathy apart from Graves' hyperthyroidism, and to predict which patients would progress to ophthalmopathy, the study relied on TCR beta repertoire signatures. In total, some 130 blood samples were TCR-sequenced: around 42 ophthalmopathy, under 85 hyperthyroidism and some 17 hyperthyroidism-to-ophthalmopathy patients. To explore V-J signatures that distinguish ophthalmopathy from hyperthyroidism, a discovery set of around 100 patients was enrolled, made up of approximately 45 with ophthalmopathy and some 58 with stable hyperthyroidism. For independent validation, a separate cohort was made up of 18 to 20 hyperthyroidism patients plus 17 patients who later progressed from hyperthyroidism to ophthalmopathy. In about six hyperthyroidism patients, T-cell repertoires of thyroid tissue and blood were compared. Following sample collection, hyperthyroidism patients were given methimazole at a starting dose of 30 mg daily, and ophthalmopathy patients were given high-dose intravenous methylprednisolone. The approximately 97 discovery patients were randomly divided into training and test sets at a 7:3 ratio.

Ophthalmopathy patients were characterized by moderately to severely active disease, a Clinical Activity Score of at least 3, a NOSPECS grade of at least 4, and a disease duration under 3 months. Patients with other autoimmune diseases, uncontrolled infections, pregnancy or lactation were excluded from the study. Clinical symptoms, serum thyroxine, TRAb, thyroid ultrasound and orbital computed tomography were used for diagnosis. Using Ficoll-Paque density gradient centrifugation, PBMCs were isolated from about 9.4 ml of fresh peripheral blood. Total RNA was extracted using Trizol reagent, and RNA quality was checked on an Agilent 2100 Bioanalyzer. About this clonotype itself: Its antigen remains unidentified. No base quality values were provided; no much bigger clone lies one nucleotide off.

Overall study outcomes, separate from this receptor: The 13-signature model separated ophthalmopathy from stable hyperthyroidism with approximately 90% sensitivity and about 84% specificity in cross-validation, and 80%/75% in the test set. In validation, the model predicted ophthalmopathy progression with 55% to 71% sensitivity and around 72% specificity; eleven to twelve predicted patients were CT-confirmed with GO in a median of 6.5 months. No statistical method was used to set the sample size in advance, and the investigators knew which group each participant was assigned to. Most of the expanded thyroid clonotypes with a frequency above 0.001 were also detected in blood, and it was suggested that the thyroid immune response may be reflected by blood repertoires.

TCR beta CDR3 regions were amplified from RNA transcripts for repertoire sequencing. The first round was an RT-PCR using HTBI primers with the Qiagen OneStep RT-PCR kit, and this first round was followed by a second-round multiplex PCR, then size selection and purification. Sequencing of the libraries was carried out on an Illumina HiSeq2000 in paired-end mode with 100 bp reads. The study's own analysis went as follows. SOAPnuke was used for read processing, and reads with adapters, uncalled bases, a mean Phred below 15, or no exact constant-primer or identifier match were discarded. COPE v1.2.5 was used to merge the high-quality paired reads. Clonotypes were defined as unique nucleotide sequences and were aligned to IMGT TRB V, D and J references using MiTCR v1.1. The analysis was limited to V-J combinations with a frequency above 0.0001, which together covered around 99% of the repertoires. A TCR clonal expansion and chaos score per V-J combination was defined as the ratio of F50 clonal expansion to chaos observed in the TCRdist matrix. Features were reduced by Welch's t-statistics and random forest to approximately 13 V-J combinations, which fed a naive Bayes classifier. The similarity between thyroid and blood repertoires was quantified using the Morisita-Horn index. TCRdb reran the public reads through fastp at Q25 and MiXCR, keeping productive beta chains. Rows merge per CDR3 protein into single entries with the most common DNA and genes. TCRdb, not the original authors, processed these V and J calls. Recorded for this sample are about 370,000 distinct CDR3 sequences; about 16% of them occurred a single time. The ten top clones hold around 1.6% of the sample.

The clonotype was recovered from a woman under 30 with Graves' ophthalmopathy. Donor details come from another sample of the same person, matched by shared clones. Sample: peripheral blood.

The CDR3 reads CASILAGDTDTQYF. The DNA sequence follows: TGTGCCAGCATCCTAGCGGGAGACACAGATACGCAGTATTTT. The sequence links TRBV6-2 or TRBV6-3 to TRBJ2-3; 10 bases in the middle match TRBD2. V is trimmed back by 7 bases and J by 2 bases, and the junction contains 3 bases that no gene match accounts for. From its cysteine to its phenylalanine, the CDR3 spans 14 amino acids. The CDR3 DNA has 42 bases and is translated from base 1. From a lookup of the germline V gene, CDR1 and CDR2 are MNHEY and SVGEGT.